The clone carrying this T cell receptor (beta chain) was observed many times. This entry belongs to a study of T cells in Graves' hyperthyroidism and ophthalmopathy. Amplified TCR beta CDR3 regions came from RNA transcripts. First-round RT-PCR of the TCR CDR3 relied on the HTBI primer set. Using its own MiXCR run on the multiplex PCR reads, TCRdb lists one record per CDR3 protein. The profile covers hundreds of thousands of distinct CDR3 sequences, with more than 15% appearing a single time and roughly 7.4% taken by the ten largest. Clinical symptoms, serum thyroxine and TRAb, thyroid ultrasound and orbital computed tomography were used for the diagnoses. J was trimmed by 1 base and V by 2 bases; bases with no gene match: 5. Looked up from germline, CDR1 is MNHNS and CDR2 is SASEGT. This CDR3 is 15 amino acids long.

J is TRBJ2-7 and V is TRBV6-1, with 7 bases lining up with TRBD2. Sequenced input: blood. The source of this sequence is a young woman with Graves' hyperthyroidism. The CDR3 bases are TGTGCCAGCAGTGAAAGGCTAGCGGAGTCCTACGAGCAGTACTTC. Its protein product is CASSERLAESYEQYF.